This is a list of T cell receptor beta chains from one sample in a study of blood T cell repertoires in COVID-19. Libraries were prepared by immunoSEQ multiplex PCR; TCRdb keeps only in-frame clonotypes and omits some of them. The data show 200,000 to 250,000 clones, 70% to 90% seen once. Sequences were obtained from peripheral blood. Receptors originate from a woman between 25 and 40 years old with COVID-19, enrolled during active disease. Each CDR3 is given with its conserved first and last residue. Clone size appears in some rows only: once, few, many, or a class for an expanded clone.

V	size	J	CDR3
TRBV5-5	NA	TRBJ2-2	CASSIVGSNTGELFF
TRBV2	NA	TRBJ1-1	CASSNRQGDTEAFF
TRBV5-6	NA	TRBJ2-1	CASSFPTSGGPEQFF
TRBV6-2/TRBV6-3	once	TRBJ2-3	CASSSERATSTDTQYF
TRBV9	once	TRBJ2-1	CASSPPSSGPYNEQFF
TRBV19	NA	TRBJ2-7	CASRNRASSYEQYF
TRBV25-1	once	TRBJ2-6	CASVGGGRSGSGANVLTF
TRBV9	NA	TRBJ2-2	CASSVARGKPNTGELFF
TRBV5-4	NA	TRBJ2-5	CASSPRLAGQETQYF
TRBV5-1	NA	TRBJ2-3	CASSLEGSSGRVDTQYF
TRBV27	NA	TRBJ1-4	CASRPEQGGADEKLFF
TRBV4-1	NA	TRBJ1-2	CASSQIRGGNYGYTF
TRBV29-1	NA	TRBJ2-5	CSVTGGYAQETQYF
TRBV5-6	NA	TRBJ2-7	CASSFCSNYEQYF
TRBV5-1	NA	TRBJ1-1	CASSFIQNTEAFF
TRBV25-1	NA	TRBJ2-1	CASSAPGQAVIEQFF
TRBV14	NA	TRBJ2-3	CASSKEPRADTQYF
TRBV2	NA	TRBJ2-5	CGSTTQYF
TRBV19	NA	TRBJ1-2	CASRKAEGYGYTF
TRBV19	NA	TRBJ2-7	CASRGQGHSYEQYF
TRBV28	NA	TRBJ2-7	CASSPGTYCEQYF
TRBV28	once	TRBJ2-7	CASSLERAGRPYEQYF
TRBV6-2/TRBV6-3	NA	TRBJ1-5	CASSYEGYYNQPQHF
TRBV5-4	NA	TRBJ1-2	CANTLGQDRANYGYTF
TRBV5-1	NA	TRBJ2-5	CASSPGTSGALETQYF
TRBV18	NA	TRBJ1-2	CASSPPGGPGGYTF
TRBV7-8	NA	TRBJ2-1	CATLAGAYNEQFF
TRBV6-5	NA	TRBJ1-2	CASSRQGRWYGYTF
TRBV7-2	NA	TRBJ2-7	CASSLASGQSYEQYF
TRBV7-2	NA	TRBJ2-1	CASSLNAGEGEQFF
TRBV27	NA	TRBJ2-5	CASSARDRGIETQYF
TRBV18	NA	TRBJ2-5	CASSPLGGVEETQYF
TRBV27	NA	TRBJ2-3	CASSSRGDTQYF
TRBV24-1	NA	TRBJ2-1	CATSVQGSIYNEQFF